The 22 T cell receptor beta chains below all came from one sample that was sequenced in a study of T cell responses to AZD1222 COVID-19 vaccine (TCRdb year 2021). Receptor libraries were prepared by the immunoSEQ multiplex PCR assay. TCRdb retrieved this table from immuneACCESS and kept in-frame rearrangements only. Not all clones are present; in checked studies, unresolved V genes account for under half, and no reason is known for the remainder. Here the sample has about 83,000 clones; 80% to 95% occur a single time. Clones ranked in the top ten supply around 28% of the sample. This specimen's time point label, per the study, means: about 28 days (+/-7) after the second vaccine dose. Material: peripheral blood, obtained 28 days after the second AZD1222 dose. Receptors originate from an adult who received the AZD1222 COVID-19 vaccine.

The CDR3 sequence: CASSKGQGSNQPQHF. In DNA form, the CDR3 reads TGTGCCAGCAGCAAAGGACAGGGTAGCAATCAGCCCCAGCATTTT. The V and J genes are TRBV21-1 and TRBJ1-5; TRBD1, the table's D call, lacks a check against the DNA. TRBV21-1 is annotated as a pseudogene. CDR3 length: 15 amino acids.

The genes are TRBV7-9 and TRBJ2-7, with TRBD1 matching 9 bases. Germline loops: CDR1 SEHNR, CDR2 FQNEAQ (reference sequence). J was trimmed by 1 base and V by 8 bases; bases with no gene match: 18. This CDR3 comprises 18 residues. This CDR3 reads CASFLPGQGAAFSYEQYF. CDR3 DNA: TGTGCCAGCTTCTTGCCGGGACAGGGTGCCGCTTTTTCCTACGAGCAGTACTTC.

This rearrangement joins TRBV5-6 to TRBJ1-6; 7 bases align to TRBD1. Unmatched junction bases numbered 11, after V lost 7 bases and J lost 7 bases. The CDR3 extends over 15 amino acids. Germline V lookup: CDR1 SGHDT, CDR2 YYEEEE. This CDR3 reads CASRRRQGGNSPLHF. CDR3 DNA sequence: TGTGCCAGCCGTCGTAGACAGGGAGGCAATTCACCCCTCCACTTT.

J is TRBJ1-5 and V is TRBV24-1, with D possibly TRBD1 on 5 matching bases. V was trimmed by 3 bases and J by 4 bases, leaving 15 bases between them. Germline CDR1 and CDR2: KGHDR and SFDVKD. The CDR3 is 16 amino acids. For the CDR3, the DNA is TGTGCCACCAGTGATGGGGGAATTGCCCAAAATCAGCCCCAGCATTTT. Translation gives CATSDGGIAQNQPQHF.

The chain is built from TRBV6-1 and TRBJ2-3; D remains unclear. The length of the CDR3 is 12 residues. From germline, CDR1 is MNHNS and CDR2 SASEGT. V lost 3 bases, J lost 5 bases, and 6 bases lay in between. The CDR3 spells CASSDSLDTQYF. CDR3 DNA sequence: TGTGCCAGCAGTGACAGTTTAGATACGCAGTATTTT.

Here the CDR3 reads CASSSLGLAGAYNEQFF. The CDR3 DNA reads as TGTGCCAGCAGCTCCCTGGGACTAGCGGGAGCCTACAATGAGCAGTTCTTC. The chain employs TRBV11-2 and TRBJ2-1, with 14 positions matching TRBD2. The CDR3 is made up of 17 amino acids. The V gene's germline CDR1 is SGHAT and CDR2 FQNNGV. Losses at the gene ends were 4 bases for V and 2 bases for J; bases not matched to a gene: 4. Using reference TRBV11-2 and TRBJ2-1 for the parts outside the CDR3, the full variable domain is EAGVAQSPRYKIIEKRQSVAFWCNPISGHATLYWYQQILGQGPKLLIQFQNNGVVDDSQLPKDRFSAERLKGVDSTLKIQPAKLEDSAVYLCASSSLGLAGAYNEQFFGPGTRLTVL.

The chain employs TRBV15 and TRBJ1-6; possibly TRBD1 for D (5 bases). V was clipped by 0 bases and J by 8 bases, with 14 bases between them. Per germline, CDR1 LNHNV and CDR2 YYDKDF (reference sequence). The CDR3 runs 16 residues. The CDR3 protein is CATSRDSGYSHSPLHF. The CDR3 bases are TGTGCCACCAGCAGAGATTCAGGGTATAGCCATTCACCCCTCCACTTT.

The chain joins TRBV30 to TRBJ2-3; TRBD2 aligns across 7 bases. The CDR3 length is 15 residues. The V segment lost 0 bases and the J segment 5 bases; nucleotides outside the gene matches: 8. Germline CDR1 GTSNPN, CDR2 SVGIG (reference sequence). Here the CDR3 DNA reads TGTGCCTGGAGTGTATTCGCGGGAGCGGGAGATACGCAGTATTTT. Its protein product is CAWSVFAGAGDTQYF.

The genes are TRBV29-1 and TRBJ1-4, with unresolved D. This CDR3 region has 13 residues. CDR1 SQVTM and CDR2 ANQGSEA come from the germline V gene. The germline V and J ends were trimmed by 7 bases and 8 bases, with 17 bases remaining between them. The CDR3 DNA follows: TGCAGCGACCCCCCGCGGTCGGAAGAAAAACTGTTTTTT. Protein sequence: CSDPPRSEEKLFF.

This rearrangement joins TRBV4-3 to TRBJ2-2; TRBD2 matches 13 bases. The CDR3 totals 17 residues. Per the germline V gene, CDR1 is LGHNA and CDR2 is YSLEER. The J segment lost 2 bases and the V segment lost 4 bases, leaving 4 bases of the junction unmatched. As DNA, the CDR3 is TGCGCCAGCAGCCCCCGGACTAGCGGGGGTAACACCGGGGAGCTGTTTTTT. Translating it yields CASSPRTSGGNTGELFF.

The chain uses TRBV3-1 (or the pseudogene TRBV3-2) and TRBJ1-2; 8 bases are a match to TRBD1. The CDR3 extends over 14 amino acids. Losses at the gene ends were 4 bases for V and 7 bases for J; bases not matched to a gene: 8. Germline assignment: CDR1 LGHDT and CDR2 YNNKEL (reference sequence). The CDR3: CASSPWTGLAGYTF. The CDR3 DNA reads as TGTGCCAGCAGCCCATGGACAGGGCTAGCTGGCTACACCTTC.

This chain connects TRBV5-6 to TRBJ2-5; TRBD2 agrees at 7 bases. This CDR3 is 15 amino acids long. Per germline, CDR1 SGHDT and CDR2 YYEEEE. Germline trimming cut 4 bases from V and 5 bases from J; bases unmatched to any gene: 11. CDR3 amino acids: CASSPLMGGGETQYF. CDR3 in DNA: TGTGCCAGCAGCCCTCTTATGGGGGGAGGGGAGACCCAGTACTTC.

The chain couples TRBV11-3 to TRBJ2-5; 10 bases map to TRBD1. The CDR3 length is 16 residues. Germline CDR1 and CDR2: SGHNT and YENEEA. V dropped 1 base and J dropped 5; count of bases not matched to a gene: 7. The CDR3 sequence: CASSLGGQGMMETQYF. The CDR3 nucleotides read TGTGCCAGCAGCTTAGGGGGACAGGGGATGATGGAGACCCAGTACTTC.

This sequence joins TRBV21-1 and TRBJ2-1; the table's D gene call, TRBD2, was not cross checked with the DNA. TRBV21-1 is marked as a pseudogene. The CDR3 has 16 amino acids. The CDR3 nucleotides read TGTGCCAGCAGCTTGGAGCGGGGGAGCTCCTACAATGAGCAGTTCTTC. Amino acid sequence: CASSLERGSSYNEQFF.

The CDR3 sequence: CASSPRFEAFF. In DNA form, the CDR3 reads TGTGCCAGCAGCCCTAGGTTCGAAGCTTTCTTT. This chain connects TRBV6-2 or TRBV6-3 to TRBJ1-1; D unresolved. The length of the CDR3 is 11 residues. V was shortened by 6 bases and J by 8 bases, with 10 bases between the two germline ends. Germline V gene lookup returns CDR1 MNHEY and CDR2 SVGEGT.

The chain is built from TRBV14 and TRBJ1-6; D remains ambiguous. The V end lost 1 base, the J end lost 0 bases, and 7 bases lay between the germline ends. In germline, CDR1 is SGHDN, CDR2 FVKESK. CDR3 size: 16 residues. CDR3 bases: TGTGCCAGCAGCCAAGGAGGGAGCTCCTATAATTCACCCCTCCACTTT. This sequence encodes CASSQGGSSYNSPLHF.

CDR3 sequence (DNA): TGTGCCAGCAGCTTAATGGAAGTGGGGTACAATGAGCAGTTCTTC. This translates into CASSLMEVGYNEQFF. This rearrangement joins TRBV11-2 to TRBJ2-1; D not certain. The V end lost 2 bases, the J end lost 4 bases, and 12 bases lay between the germline ends. The CDR3 consists of 15 residues. From germline, CDR1 is SGHAT and CDR2 FQNNGV.

This chain connects TRBV7-2 to TRBJ1-3; 10 positions agree with TRBD1. The CDR3 has 16 residues. Trimming took 3 bases from V and 2 from J; bases not matched to a gene: 4. The germline CDR1 and CDR2 sequences are SGHTA and FQGNSA. CDR3 bases: TGTGCCAGCAGCTTCAAGGGGACAGGGGCTGGAAACACCATATATTTT. It encodes CASSFKGTGAGNTIYF.

Turning to this clone: At one of its ends the junction is not consistent with the germline gene, which may arise from a read error. The chain uses TRBV12-3 or TRBV12-4 and TRBJ2-7; D uncertain. The CDR3 spans 12 residues. This chain's CDR3 is CASSLDRYVQYF. CDR3 sequence (DNA): TGTGCCAGCAGTTTAGATCGGTACGTGCAGTACTTC.

The rearrangement uses TRBV6-5 and TRBJ2-1; D remains unclear. The CDR3 covers 13 residues. Germline-derived CDR1 and CDR2 are MNHEY and SVGAGI. V lost 3 bases, J lost 9 bases, and 12 bases lay in between. Here the CDR3 reads CASSYKAISEQFF. The CDR3 nucleotides are TGTGCCAGCAGTTATAAGGCTATCAGTGAGCAGTTCTTC.

V usage is TRBV18 and J usage is TRBJ2-7; 9 positions agree with TRBD2. Germline trimming cut 2 bases from V and 3 bases from J; bases unmatched to any gene: 11. This CDR3 is 17 amino acids long. Germline V lookup: CDR1 KGHSH, CDR2 LQKENI. CDR3: CASSPDPGLASFYEQYF. The CDR3 bases are TGTGCCAGCTCACCAGACCCGGGACTAGCCTCATTCTACGAGCAGTACTTC. Based on the CDR3 plus reference TRBV18 and TRBJ2-7, the full variable domain is NAGVMQNPRHLVRRRGQEARLRCSPMKGHSHVYWYRQLPEEGLKFMVYLQKENIIDESGMPKERFSAEFPKEGPSILRIQQVVRGDSAAYFCASSPDPGLASFYEQYFGPGTRLTVT.

This chain connects TRBV28 to TRBJ1-1, with D possibly being TRBD1 (6 bases). CDR3 length: 15 amino acids. CDR1 is MDHEN, CDR2 SYDVKM, per germline. Trimming removed 6 bases at V and 0 bases at J, with 14 bases between. The CDR3 region has the DNA TGTGCCAGCAGCTTACCAGGGGACGTGAACACTGAAGCTTTCTTT. Protein sequence: CASSLPGDVNTEAFF.